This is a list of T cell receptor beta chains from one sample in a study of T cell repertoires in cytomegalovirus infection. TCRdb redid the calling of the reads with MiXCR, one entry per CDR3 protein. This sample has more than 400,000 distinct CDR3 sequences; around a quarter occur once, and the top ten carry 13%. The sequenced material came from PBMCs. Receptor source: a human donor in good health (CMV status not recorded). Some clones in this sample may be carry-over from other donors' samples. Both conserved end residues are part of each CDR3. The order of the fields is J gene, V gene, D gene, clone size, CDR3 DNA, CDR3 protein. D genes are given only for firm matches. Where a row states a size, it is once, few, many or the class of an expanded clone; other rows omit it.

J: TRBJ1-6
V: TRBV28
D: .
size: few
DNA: TGTGCCAGCCTCCCCGGTGAACTCTATAATTCACCCCTCCACTTT
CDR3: CASLPGELYNSPLHF

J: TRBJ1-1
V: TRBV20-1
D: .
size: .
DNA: TGCAGTGCTAGAAGGACCGTGGCTTTCTTT
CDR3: CSARRTVAFF

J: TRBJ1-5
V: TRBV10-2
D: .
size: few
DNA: TGCGCCAGCAGGGCCCCGAGCAGCAATCAGCCCCAGCATTTT
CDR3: CASRAPSSNQPQHF

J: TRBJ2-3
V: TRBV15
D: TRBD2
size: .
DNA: TGTGCCACCAGCAGAGATTGGGCTAGCGGAATCACAGATACGCAGTATTTT
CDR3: CATSRDWASGITDTQYF

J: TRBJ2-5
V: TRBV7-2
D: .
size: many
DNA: TGTGCCAGCAGACGGGACACAGGGACCCAGTACTTC
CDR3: CASRRDTGTQYF

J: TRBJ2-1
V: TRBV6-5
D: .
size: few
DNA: TGTGCCAGCAGATTCCGGGACTTAGAGTTCTTC
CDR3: CASRFRDLEFF

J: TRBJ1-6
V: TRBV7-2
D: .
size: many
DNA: TGTGCCAGCAGCTTTACCGAATGGGGGAGTTCACCCCTCCACTTT
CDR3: CASSFTEWGSSPLHF

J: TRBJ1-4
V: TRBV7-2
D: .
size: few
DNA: TGTGCCAGCAGCCCTCGAGGAGGGCCGGGGTTTAATGAAAAACTGTTTTTT
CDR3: CASSPRGGPGFNEKLFF

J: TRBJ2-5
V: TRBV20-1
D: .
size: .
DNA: TGCAGTGCTAGAGTCGAACCGTTTGAAGGGACCCAGTACTTC
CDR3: CSARVEPFEGTQYF

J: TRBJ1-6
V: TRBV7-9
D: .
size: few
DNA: TGTGCCAGCAGCTCCTGGGACTTTTCACCCCTCCACTTT
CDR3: CASSSWDFSPLHF

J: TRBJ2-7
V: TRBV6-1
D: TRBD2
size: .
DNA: TGTGCCAGCAGTGAAGGGCTAGCGGGAGGAGCTGATGAGCAGTACTTC
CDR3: CASSEGLAGGADEQYF

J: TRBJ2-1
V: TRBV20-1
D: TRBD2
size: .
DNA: TGCAGTGCTAGACAAACCGGACTAGCGGGACTTGGTGAGCAGTTCTTC
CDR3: CSARQTGLAGLGEQFF

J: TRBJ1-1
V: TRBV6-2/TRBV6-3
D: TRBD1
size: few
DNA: TGTGCCAGCCGTGATCGGGGACAGGGAAACACTGAAGCTTTCTTT
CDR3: CASRDRGQGNTEAFF

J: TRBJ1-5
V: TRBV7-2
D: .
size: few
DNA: TGTGCCAGCAGCCTAAGAGGGGGGTATAGCAATCAGCCCCAGCATTTT
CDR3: CASSLRGGYSNQPQHF

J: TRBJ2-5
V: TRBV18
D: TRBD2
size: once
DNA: TGTGCCAGCTCATCCCAGCTAGCGGGAGGCGGAGAGACCCAGTACTTC
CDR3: CASSSQLAGGGETQYF

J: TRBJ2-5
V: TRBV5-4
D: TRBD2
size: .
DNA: TGTGCCAGCAGGGGGGGGGGGGGACCCCGACAAGAGACCCAGTACTTC
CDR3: CASRGGGGPRQETQYF

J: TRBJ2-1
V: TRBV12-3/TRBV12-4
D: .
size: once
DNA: TGTGCCAGCGGGGTGGGAGCACGGGAGCAGTTCTTC
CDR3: CASGVGAREQFF

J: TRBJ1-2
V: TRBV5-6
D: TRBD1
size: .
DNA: TGTGCCAGCAGCGCGGTTCTGGGACAGGGAAGCGGTGGCTACACCTTC
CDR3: CASSAVLGQGSGGYTF

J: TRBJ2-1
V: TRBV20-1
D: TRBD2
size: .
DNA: TGCAGTGCTAGTAAGGGACTAGCGGGAGTGGTTTACAATGAGCAGTTCTTC
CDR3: CSASKGLAGVVYNEQFF

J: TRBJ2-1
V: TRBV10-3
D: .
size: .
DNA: TGTGCCATCAGCGATACGAGGGGTGAGCAGTTCTTC
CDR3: CAISDTRGEQFF

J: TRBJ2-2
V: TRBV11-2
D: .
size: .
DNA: TGTGCCAGCAGCTTCTGGGGAATTAGCACCGGGGAGCTGTTTTTT
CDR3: CASSFWGISTGELFF

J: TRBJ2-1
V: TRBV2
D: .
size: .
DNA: TGTGCCAGCACCTCCTTGGACGTACCAGGCCCGTTCTTC
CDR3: CASTSLDVPGPFF

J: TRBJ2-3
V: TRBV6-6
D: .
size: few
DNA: TGTGCCAGCAGCCCCGGAGGGCCTAGCACAGATACGCAGTATTTT
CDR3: CASSPGGPSTDTQYF

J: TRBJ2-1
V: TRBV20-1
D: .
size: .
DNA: TGCAGTGCCGAGAAGGCTGCGGCCACCAATGAGCAGTTCTTC
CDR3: CSAEKAAATNEQFF

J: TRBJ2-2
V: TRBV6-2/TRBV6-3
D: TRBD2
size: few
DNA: TGTGCCAGCAGTTACACCCAGACCGGGACTAGAATCGGAACCGGGGAGCTGTTTTTT
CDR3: CASSYTQTGTRIGTGELFF

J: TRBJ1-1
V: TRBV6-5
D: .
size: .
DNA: TGTGCCAGCAGTTACGAGAGACACCACACTGAAGCTTTCTTT
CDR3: CASSYERHHTEAFF

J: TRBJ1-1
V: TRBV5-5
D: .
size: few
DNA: TGTGCCAGCCGGGGGTGGGGTTCGGCTGAAGCTTTCTTT
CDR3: CASRGWGSAEAFF

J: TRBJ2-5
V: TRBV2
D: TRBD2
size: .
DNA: TGTGCCAGCAGTGGCGCGGGAGGCCTCCAAGAGACCCAGTACTTC
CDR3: CASSGAGGLQETQYF